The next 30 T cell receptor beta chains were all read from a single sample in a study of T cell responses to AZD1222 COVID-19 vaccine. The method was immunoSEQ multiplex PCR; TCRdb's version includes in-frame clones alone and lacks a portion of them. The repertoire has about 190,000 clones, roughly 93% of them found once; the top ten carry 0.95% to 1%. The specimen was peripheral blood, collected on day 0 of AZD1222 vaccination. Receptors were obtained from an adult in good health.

The CDR3 loop reads CASSRGQRDSSYNEQFF. CDR3 DNA sequence: TGTGCCAGCTCCCGCGGCCAGCGGGATAGCTCCTACAATGAGCAGTTCTTC. J is TRBJ2-1 and V is TRBV18; 7 bases match TRBD2. The CDR3 is made up of 17 amino acids. CDR1 and CDR2 from the germline V gene are KGHSH and LQKENI. After removal of 6 bases from V and 0 bases from J, the junction contained 11 bases not matched to a gene.

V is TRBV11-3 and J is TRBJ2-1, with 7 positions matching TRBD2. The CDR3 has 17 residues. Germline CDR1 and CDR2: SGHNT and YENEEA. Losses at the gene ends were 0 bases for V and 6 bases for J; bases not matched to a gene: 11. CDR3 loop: CASSLDPSGTLSNEQFF. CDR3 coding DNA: TGTGCCAGCAGCTTAGATCCAAGCGGGACTTTATCCAATGAGCAGTTCTTC.

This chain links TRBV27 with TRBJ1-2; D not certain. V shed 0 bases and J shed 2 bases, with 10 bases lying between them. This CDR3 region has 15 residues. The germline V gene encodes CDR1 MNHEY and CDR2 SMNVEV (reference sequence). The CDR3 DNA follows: TGTGCCAGCAGTTTATCTATTGGATGGAACTATGGCTACACCTTC. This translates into CASSLSIGWNYGYTF.

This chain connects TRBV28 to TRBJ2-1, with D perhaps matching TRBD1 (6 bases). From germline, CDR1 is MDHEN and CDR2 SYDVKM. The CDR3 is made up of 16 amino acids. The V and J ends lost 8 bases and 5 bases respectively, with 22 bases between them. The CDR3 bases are TGTGCCAGCCGCACTCCTACCGGGACATACAACAATGAGCAGTTCTTC. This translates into CASRTPTGTYNNEQFF.

The CDR3 region is CASSIAGLSLHF. Here the CDR3 DNA reads TGTGCCAGTAGTATTGCGGGACTCTCCCTCCACTTT. V and J are TRBV19 and TRBJ1-6, with D tentatively TRBD1 (5 bases). CDR1 is LNHDA and CDR2 is SQIVND in the germline V gene (reference sequence). The CDR3 covers 12 residues. Trimming took off 3 bases at V and 14 bases at J, with 11 bases between the two ends.

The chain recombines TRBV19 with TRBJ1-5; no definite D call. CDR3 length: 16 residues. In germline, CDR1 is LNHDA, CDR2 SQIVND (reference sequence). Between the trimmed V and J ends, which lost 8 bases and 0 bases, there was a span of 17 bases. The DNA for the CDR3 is TGTGCCAGTTCCGAGACCACCTTGAGTAGCAATCAGCCCCAGCATTTT. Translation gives CASSETTLSSNQPQHF.

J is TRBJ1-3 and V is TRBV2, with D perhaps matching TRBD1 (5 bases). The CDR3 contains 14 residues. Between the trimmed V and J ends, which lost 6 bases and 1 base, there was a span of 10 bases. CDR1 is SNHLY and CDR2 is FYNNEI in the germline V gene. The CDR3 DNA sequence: TGTGCCAGCAGCGGGGACGCTTCTGGAAACACCATATATTTT. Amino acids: CASSGDASGNTIYF.

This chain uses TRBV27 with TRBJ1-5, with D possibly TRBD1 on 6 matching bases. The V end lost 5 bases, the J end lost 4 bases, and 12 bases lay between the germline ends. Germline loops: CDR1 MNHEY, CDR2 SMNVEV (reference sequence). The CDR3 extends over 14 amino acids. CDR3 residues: CASSVRGRNQPQHF. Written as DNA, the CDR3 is TGTGCCAGCAGTGTCAGGGGTAGGAATCAGCCCCAGCATTTT.

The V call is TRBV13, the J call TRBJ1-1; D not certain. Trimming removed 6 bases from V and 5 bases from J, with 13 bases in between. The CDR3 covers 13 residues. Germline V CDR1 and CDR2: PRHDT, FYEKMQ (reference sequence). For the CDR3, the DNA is TGTGCCAGCAGTTCCCGACTTACGACTGAAGCTTTCTTT. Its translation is CASSSRLTTEAFF. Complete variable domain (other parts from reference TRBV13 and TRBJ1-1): AAGVIQSPRHLIKEKRETATLKCYPIPRHDTVYWYQQGPGQDPQFLISFYEKMQSDKGSIPDRFSAQQFSDYHSELNMSSLELGDSALYFCASSSRLTTEAFFGQGTRLTVV.

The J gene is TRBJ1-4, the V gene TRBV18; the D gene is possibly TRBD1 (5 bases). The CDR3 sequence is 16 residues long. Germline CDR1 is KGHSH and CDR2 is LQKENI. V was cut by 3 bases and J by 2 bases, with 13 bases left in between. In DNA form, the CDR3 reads TGTGCCAGCTCACCGACTGTGGGGGTTACTAATGAAAAACTGTTTTTT. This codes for CASSPTVGVTNEKLFF.

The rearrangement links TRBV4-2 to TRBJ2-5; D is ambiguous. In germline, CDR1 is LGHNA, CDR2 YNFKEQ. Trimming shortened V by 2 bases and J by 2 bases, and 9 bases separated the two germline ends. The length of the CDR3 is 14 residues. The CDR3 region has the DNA TGTGCCAGCAGCCAAACCGGTCCGCAAGAGACCCAGTACTTC. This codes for CASSQTGPQETQYF.

In nucleotides, the CDR3 is TGTGCCAGCAGCCCGACTAGGCTGAGCGGGCTCGCGAACACCGGGGAGCTGTTTTTT. This codes for CASSPTRLSGLANTGELFF. The gene calls are TRBV11-2 and TRBJ2-2, with D possibly being TRBD2 (6 bases). The germline gives CDR1 SGHAT, CDR2 FQNNGV. The length of the CDR3 is 19 residues. Trimming took off 5 bases at V and 0 bases at J, with 22 bases between the two ends.

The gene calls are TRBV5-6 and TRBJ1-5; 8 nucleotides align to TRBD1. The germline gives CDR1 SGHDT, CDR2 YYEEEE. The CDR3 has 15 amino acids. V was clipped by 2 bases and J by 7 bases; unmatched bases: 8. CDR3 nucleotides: TGTGCCAGCAGCTTTCGGGCTGCAGGGGGCCAGCCCCAGCATTTT. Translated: CASSFRAAGGQPQHF.

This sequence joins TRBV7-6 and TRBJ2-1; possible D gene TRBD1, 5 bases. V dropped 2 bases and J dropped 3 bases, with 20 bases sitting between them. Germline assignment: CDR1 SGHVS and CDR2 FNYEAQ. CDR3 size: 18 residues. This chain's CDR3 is CASSLSPAAMGLYNEQFF. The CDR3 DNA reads TGTGCCAGCAGCTTAAGCCCCGCTGCCATGGGGCTCTACAATGAGCAGTTCTTC.

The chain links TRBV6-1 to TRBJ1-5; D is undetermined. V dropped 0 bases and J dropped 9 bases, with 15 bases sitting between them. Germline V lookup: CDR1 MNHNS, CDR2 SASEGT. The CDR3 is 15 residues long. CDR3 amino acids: CASSEADVLGRPQHF. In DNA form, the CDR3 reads TGTGCCAGCAGTGAAGCGGACGTCCTGGGCCGGCCCCAGCATTTT.

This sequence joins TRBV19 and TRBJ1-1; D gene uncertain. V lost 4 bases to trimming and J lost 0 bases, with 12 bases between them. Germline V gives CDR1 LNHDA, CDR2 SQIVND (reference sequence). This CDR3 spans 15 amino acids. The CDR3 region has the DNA TGTGCCAGTAGTAAAGAAGGTGCCCTGAACACTGAAGCTTTCTTT. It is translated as CASSKEGALNTEAFF.

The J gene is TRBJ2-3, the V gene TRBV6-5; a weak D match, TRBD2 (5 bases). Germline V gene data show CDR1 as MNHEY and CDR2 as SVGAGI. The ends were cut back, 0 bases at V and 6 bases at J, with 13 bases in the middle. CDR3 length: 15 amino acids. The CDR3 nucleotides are TGTGCCAGCAGTTACTCGCGAGGGCGTCCGGATACGCAGTATTTT. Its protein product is CASSYSRGRPDTQYF.

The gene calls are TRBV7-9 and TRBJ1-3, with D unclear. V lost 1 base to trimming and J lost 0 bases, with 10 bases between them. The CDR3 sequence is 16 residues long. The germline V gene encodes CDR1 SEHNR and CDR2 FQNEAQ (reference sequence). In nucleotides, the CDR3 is TGTGCCAGCAGCTTAGGGGGAAGCTTCTCTGGAAACACCATATATTTT. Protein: CASSLGGSFSGNTIYF.

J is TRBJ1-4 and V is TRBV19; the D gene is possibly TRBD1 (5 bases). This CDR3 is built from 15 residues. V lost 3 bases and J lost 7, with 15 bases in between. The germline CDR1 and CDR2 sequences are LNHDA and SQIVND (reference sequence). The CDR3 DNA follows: TGTGCCAGTAGTATGGCAGGGTTAGGAGGTGAAAAACTGTTTTTT. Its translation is CASSMAGLGGEKLFF.

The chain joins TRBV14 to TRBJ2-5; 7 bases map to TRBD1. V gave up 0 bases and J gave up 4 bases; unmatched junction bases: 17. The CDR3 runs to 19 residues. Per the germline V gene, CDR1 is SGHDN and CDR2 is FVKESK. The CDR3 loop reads CASSQDGVFGQATRETQYF. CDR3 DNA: TGTGCCAGCAGCCAAGACGGAGTCTTTGGACAGGCCACTCGAGAGACCCAGTACTTC.

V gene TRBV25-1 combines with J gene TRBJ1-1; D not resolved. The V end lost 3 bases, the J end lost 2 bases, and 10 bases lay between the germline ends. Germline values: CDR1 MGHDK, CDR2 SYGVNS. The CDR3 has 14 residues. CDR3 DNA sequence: TGTGCCAGCAGTGAGGCAGAGGGAAACACTGAAGCTTTCTTT. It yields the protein CASSEAEGNTEAFF.

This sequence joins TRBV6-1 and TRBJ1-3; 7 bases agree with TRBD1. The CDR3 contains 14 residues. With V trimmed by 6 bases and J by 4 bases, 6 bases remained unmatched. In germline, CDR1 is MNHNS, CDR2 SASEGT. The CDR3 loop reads CASRTGTPGNTIYF. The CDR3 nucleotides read TGTGCCAGCAGGACAGGGACGCCAGGAAACACCATATATTTT.

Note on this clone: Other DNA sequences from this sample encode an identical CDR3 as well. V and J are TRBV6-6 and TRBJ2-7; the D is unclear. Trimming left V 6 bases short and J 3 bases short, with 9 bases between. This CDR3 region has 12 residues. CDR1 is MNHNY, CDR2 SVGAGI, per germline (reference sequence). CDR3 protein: CASRDSRYEQYF. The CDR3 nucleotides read TGTGCCAGCAGGGATAGTCGCTACGAGCAGTACTTC.

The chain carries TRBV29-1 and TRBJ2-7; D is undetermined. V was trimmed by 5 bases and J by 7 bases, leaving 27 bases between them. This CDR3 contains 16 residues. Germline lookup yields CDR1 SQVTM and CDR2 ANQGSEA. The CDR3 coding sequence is TGCAGCGTTTCTGGGGAAGGCAGAACCCCCCTTGGAGAGCAGTACTTC. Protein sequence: CSVSGEGRTPLGEQYF.

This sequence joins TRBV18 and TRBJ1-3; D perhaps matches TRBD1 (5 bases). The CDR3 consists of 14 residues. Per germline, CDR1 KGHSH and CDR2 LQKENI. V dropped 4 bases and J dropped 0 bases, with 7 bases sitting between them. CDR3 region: CASSLGTSGNTIYF. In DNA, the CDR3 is TGTGCCAGCTCACTGGGGACCTCTGGAAACACCATATATTTT.

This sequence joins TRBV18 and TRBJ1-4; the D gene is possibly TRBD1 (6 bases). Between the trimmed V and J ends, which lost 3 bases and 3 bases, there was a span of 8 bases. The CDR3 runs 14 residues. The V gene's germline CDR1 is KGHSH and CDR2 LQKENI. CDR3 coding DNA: TGTGCCAGCTCACCGGGGGCTGCTAATGAAAAACTGTTTTTT. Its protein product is CASSPGAANEKLFF.

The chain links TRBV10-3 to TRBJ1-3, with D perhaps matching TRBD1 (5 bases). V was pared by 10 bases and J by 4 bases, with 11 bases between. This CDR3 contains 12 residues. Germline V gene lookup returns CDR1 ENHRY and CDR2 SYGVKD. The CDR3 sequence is CATRDVGNTIYF. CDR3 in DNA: TGTGCCACCCGGGACGTGGGAAACACCATATATTTT.

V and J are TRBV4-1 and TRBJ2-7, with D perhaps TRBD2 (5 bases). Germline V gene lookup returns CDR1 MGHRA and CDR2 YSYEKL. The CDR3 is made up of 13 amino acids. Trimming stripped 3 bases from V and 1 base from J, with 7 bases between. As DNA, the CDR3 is TGCGCCAGCAGCCATGGGGAGTCCTACGAGCAGTACTTC. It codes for CASSHGESYEQYF.

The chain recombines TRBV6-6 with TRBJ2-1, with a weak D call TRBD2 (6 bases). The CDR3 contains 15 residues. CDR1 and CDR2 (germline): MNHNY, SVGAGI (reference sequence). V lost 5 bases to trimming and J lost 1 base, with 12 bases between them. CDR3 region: CASSDTSRSYNEQFF. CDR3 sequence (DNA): TGTGCCAGCAGTGACACTAGCAGGTCCTACAATGAGCAGTTCTTC.

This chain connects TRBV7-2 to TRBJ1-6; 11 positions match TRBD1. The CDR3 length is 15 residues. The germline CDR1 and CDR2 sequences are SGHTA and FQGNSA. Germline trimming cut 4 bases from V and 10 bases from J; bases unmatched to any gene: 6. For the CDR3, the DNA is TGTGCCAGCAGCTCTGGACAGGGGGCTGGCTCACCCCTCCACTTT. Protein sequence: CASSSGQGAGSPLHF.